What follows are 2 T cell receptor beta chains derived from one specimen sequenced in a study of blood T cell repertoires in COVID-19. The protocol was immunoSEQ multiplex PCR, while the TCRdb copy is restricted to in-frame clones and leaves out a portion. The sample has more than 150,000 clones; 82% are singletons. The sample was PBMCs or T cells enriched from blood (not recorded which). These TCRs come from a man aged 40-55 years who had recovered from COVID-19.

V is TRBV7-2 and J is TRBJ2-5, with 8 bases that match TRBD2. Trimming at V came to 6 bases and at J to 2 bases, leaving 14 bases not matched to a gene. This CDR3 region has 17 residues. Per germline, CDR1 SGHTA and CDR2 FQGNSA. This CDR3 is CASSTSRKREWQETQYF. The DNA of the CDR3 is TGTGCCAGCAGTACCTCCCGGAAGCGGGAGTGGCAAGAGACCCAGTACTTC. The full variable domain, with the rest looked up from reference TRBV7-2 and TRBJ2-5, is GAGVSQSPSNKVTEKGKDVELRCDPISGHTALYWYRQSLGQGLEFLIYFQGNSAPDKSGLPSDRFSAERTGGSVSTLTIQRTQQEDSAVYLCASSTSRKREWQETQYFGPGTRLLVL.

This chain links TRBV10-1 with TRBJ2-1; 10 positions agree with TRBD2. The CDR3 has 16 amino acids. V lost 2 bases, J lost 7 bases, and 8 bases stayed unmatched. Germline CDR1 is WNHNN and CDR2 is SYGVQD (reference sequence). The CDR3, as DNA: TGCGCCAGCAGTGAGGGCGCTAGCGGGAGTTGGAATGAGCAGTTCTTC. Protein: CASSEGASGSWNEQFF.